The 5 T cell receptor beta chains given below trace back to one sample, sequenced in a study of T-cell memory formation after mild COVID-19. MiXCR was run by TCRdb on the 5' RACE reads, yielding one entry per CDR3 protein. The table includes over 120,000 distinct CDR3 sequences, around 21% detected once. The source material was PBMCs or a T cell subset sorted from them (not recorded which). The source is an adult woman who had mild COVID-19 (a few samples of this study predate the infection). Cell type and time point are not known.

Only a few counts were recorded for this clonotype. The rearrangement uses TRBV5-1 and TRBJ2-3; unclear D gene. Germline V gives CDR1 SGHRS, CDR2 YFSETQ. V was trimmed by 7 bases and J by 4 bases, leaving 16 bases between them. The CDR3 contains 14 residues. CDR3 nucleotide sequence: TGCGCCAGCCGGATCCTAGAAGAATCAGATACGCAGTATTTT. It yields the protein CASRILEESDTQYF. The complete variable domain, with remaining parts taken from reference TRBV5-1 and TRBJ2-3, reads KAGVTQTPRYLIKTRGQQVTLSCSPISGHRSVSWYQQTPGQGLQFLFEYFSETQRNKGNFPGRFSGRQFSNSRSEMNVSTLELGDSALYLCASRILEESDTQYFGPGTRLTVL.

This sequence joins TRBV7-9 and TRBJ2-1; 7 bases map to TRBD1. CDR3 length: 13 residues. V was clipped by 5 bases and J by 9 bases; unmatched bases: 7. Germline V CDR1 and CDR2: SEHNR, FQNEAQ (reference sequence). CDR3 amino acids: CASSLHTGVEQFF. The CDR3 bases are TGTGCCAGCAGCCTTCATACAGGGGTTGAGCAGTTCTTC.

This clonotype showed up just a few times. The V gene is TRBV29-1, the J gene TRBJ1-1; weak D call: TRBD1 (6 bases). Germline loops: CDR1 SQVTM, CDR2 ANQGSEA. Trimming took 6 bases from V and 1 from J, leaving 12 bases between them. The CDR3 runs 13 residues. The CDR3 here is CSVTGQQNTEAFF. Written as DNA, the CDR3 is TGCAGCGTGACCGGACAGCAGAACACTGAAGCTTTCTTT.

The rearrangement joins TRBV27 to TRBJ1-2; no clear D. Trimming took 6 bases from V and 4 from J, leaving 18 bases between them. Germline V gives CDR1 MNHEY, CDR2 SMNVEV (reference sequence). This CDR3 is built from 15 residues. CDR3 bases: TGTGCCAGCAGAGGAAGAAACATGGAAGGCTATGGCTACACCTTC. Translation: CASRGRNMEGYGYTF.

V usage is TRBV6-1 and J usage is TRBJ2-6; perhaps TRBD1 as D (6 bases). In germline, CDR1 is MNHNS, CDR2 SASEGT. V lost 4 bases to trimming and J lost 0 bases, with 13 bases between them. The CDR3 runs 17 residues. This chain's CDR3 is CASSARQAASGANVLTF. The CDR3 nucleotides are TGTGCCAGCAGTGCCCGACAGGCCGCCTCTGGGGCCAACGTCCTGACTTTC.